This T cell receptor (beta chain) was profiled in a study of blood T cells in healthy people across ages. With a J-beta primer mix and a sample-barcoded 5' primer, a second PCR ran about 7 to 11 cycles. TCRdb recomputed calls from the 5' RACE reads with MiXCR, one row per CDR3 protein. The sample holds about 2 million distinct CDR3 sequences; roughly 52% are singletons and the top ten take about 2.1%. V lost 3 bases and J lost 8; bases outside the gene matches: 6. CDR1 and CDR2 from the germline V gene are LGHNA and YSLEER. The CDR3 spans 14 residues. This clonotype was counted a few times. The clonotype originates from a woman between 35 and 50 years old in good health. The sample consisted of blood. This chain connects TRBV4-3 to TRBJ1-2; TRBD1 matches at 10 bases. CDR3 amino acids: CASSHYDRGRGYTF. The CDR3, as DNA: TGCGCCAGCAGCCACTATGACAGGGGGCGCGGCTACACCTTC.